This TCR beta chain was profiled in a study of T cell responses to AZD1222 COVID-19 vaccine (dated by TCRdb to the early 2020s). For the study in its entirety: A total of about 230 trial participants underwent TCR sequencing, of whom 207 received two doses of AZD1222 and 26 received two doses of the MenACWY control vaccine. Trial participants were enrolled by age into 18-55, 56-69 and 70-plus year subgroups, with roughly 150, 30 and 60 TCR-sequenced participants respectively.

The meaning of the sample's time point label: about 28 days (+/-7) after the second vaccine dose. Because spike-specific TCR depth and breadth did not differ between the two schedules, AZD1222 recipients who got a second dose at roughly 4 weeks were pooled with those who got a second dose at roughly 12 weeks. Vaccinee samples came from UK trials COV001 and COV002, including a single-blind randomized controlled phase 2/3 trial of AZD1222 (ChAdOx1 nCoV-19) in healthy adults. For TCRbeta chain sequencing, PBMC samples from trial participants were taken at day 0 and at day 28 after the second dose. Study-wide findings and limitations: Most participants were white British and females outnumbered males, and the authors suggested that clonal diversity may have been underestimated. The whole spike protein was spanned by vaccine-associated CD4 TCRs, and dominant responses were seen in regions 160-218 and 743-854. The 56-69-year group was small, and its depth increase did not reach significance, likely because of low power. After two AZD1222 doses, both the breadth and the depth of spike-specific TCRs were significantly higher than at day 0 and than in MenACWY recipients. Conclusions about previously exposed vaccinees were limited because only six or seven AZD1222 recipients were SARS-CoV-2 seropositive at baseline. Because no samples from the day 14 peak response were available, repertoires could be characterized only after the peak T cell response. Reportedly, close to half of the unique spike-specific TCRs recognized epitopes lying outside the regions that are mutated in the B.1.351 and B.1.1.7 variants.

To note about this clone: What this receptor recognizes is not known. Per-base quality was not reported, and no clone a single base away is much larger than it.

The CDR3 regions of human TCRbeta chains were subjected to immunosequencing. Turning to the authors' computational methods: Repertoire TCRs were matched against a reference library of SARS-CoV-2-specific TCRs generated with the MIRA antigen-specificity platform. Breadth was defined as the fraction of unique TCRs that were SARS-CoV-2-associated, and depth was defined as the fraction of total T cells that were SARS-CoV-2-associated. Using the MIRA data, each spike-specific TCR was assigned both to the spike region to which the TCR was reactive and to a CD4 or CD8 class. Log10-transformed breadth and depth values were compared by one-way ANOVA with Sidak's multiple comparisons tests. Entries here come from immuneACCESS through TCRdb and include only in-frame sequences with V and J called. Some clones fail to appear in such tables; in the studies checked, an unresolved V gene covers under half of the shortfall, and the cause of the remainder is unknown. V and J calls and clone size are as listed in that table; D and trimming were resolved from the DNA. The sample contains about 120,000 clones, approximately 94% of them found a single time. The ten largest account for 5% of the sample.

Taken from cysteine to phenylalanine, the CDR3 has 17 residues. The read is trimmed to its CDR3 DNA, 51 bases read in frame from base 1. At the junction V is shortened by 0 bases and J by 0 bases; bases outside the gene matches: 5. Taken from the germline V gene (reference sequence), the CDR1 and CDR2 loops are GTSNPN and SVGIG. The chain employs TRBV30 and TRBJ2-6; 7 central bases correspond to TRBD1. The material sequenced was peripheral blood, taken 28 days after the second AZD1222 dose. This clonotype was obtained from an adult who received the AZD1222 COVID-19 vaccine. The CDR3 corresponds to CAWSVTGWSSGANVLTF. At the DNA level, the sequence is TGTGCCTGGAGTGTGACAGGGTGGAGCTCTGGGGCCAACGTCCTGACTTTC.